Listed below are T cell receptor beta chains from one sample, sequenced in a study of blood T cell repertoires in COVID-19. Generated by immunoSEQ multiplex PCR, the TCRdb table keeps only in-frame clones and is missing some. The sample yields approximately 53,000 clones, around 89% seen once. Sequencing input: peripheral blood. The receptors were sampled from a human donor in a cohort sampled during active COVID-19. Each CDR3 is given with its conserved first and last residue. Each record gives: CDR3 protein, CDR3 DNA, J gene, CDR3 length, V gene, D gene, clone size. D genes are given only for firm matches. Clone size appears in some rows only: once, few, many, or a class for an expanded clone.

CASSRQGTDTQYF	TGTGCCAGCAGTCGACAGGGCACAGATACGCAGTATTTT	TRBJ2-3	13	TRBV6-5	NA	NA
CSASSGGGGYTF	TGCAGTGCTAGTTCCGGGGGTGGCGGCTACACCTTC	TRBJ1-2	12	TRBV20-1	NA	NA
CASSPQGATATDTQYF	TGTGCCAGCAGCCCGCAGGGGGCGACGGCAACAGATACGCAGTATTTT	TRBJ2-3	16	TRBV2	TRBD1	NA
CASSRTTGTGELFF	TGTGCCAGCAGCAGAACGACAGGGACCGGGGAGCTGTTTTTT	TRBJ2-2	14	TRBV11-3	TRBD1	NA
CAISGAMNTEAFF	TGTGCCATCAGTGGAGCCATGAACACTGAAGCTTTCTTT	TRBJ1-1	13	TRBV10-3	NA	NA
CASSLDGLAGYEQYF	TGTGCCAGCAGCTTGGACGGACTAGCGGGGTACGAGCAGTACTTC	TRBJ2-7	15	TRBV11-1	TRBD2	NA
CASSESRRGRGSTKETQYF	TGCGCCAGCAGTGAGTCCCGGAGGGGGCGAGGTAGTACCAAAGAGACCCAGTACTTC	TRBJ2-5	19	TRBV10-2	NA	NA
CASSRTSGGEKETQYF	TGTGCCAGCAGTAGGACTAGCGGGGGGGAAAAAGAGACCCAGTACTTC	TRBJ2-5	16	TRBV25-1	TRBD2	NA
CASRRHNQPQHF	TGTGCCAGTCGTAGACACAATCAGCCCCAGCATTTT	TRBJ1-5	12	TRBV6-5	NA	NA
CASSTTSGAYEQYF	TGTGCCAGCAGCACGACTAGCGGGGCCTACGAGCAGTACTTC	TRBJ2-7	14	TRBV3-1/TRBV3-2	TRBD2	NA
CASSIAGEPYNEQFF	TGTGCCAGTAGTATAGCCGGGGAGCCCTACAATGAGCAGTTCTTC	TRBJ2-1	15	TRBV19	NA	NA
CASSRGHSTDTQYF	TGCGCCAGCAGTCGGGGACATAGCACAGATACGCAGTATTTT	TRBJ2-3	14	TRBV10-2	NA	NA
CASSLVPPRAFF	TGTGCCAGCAGCTTAGTCCCCCCCCGAGCTTTCTTT	TRBJ1-1	12	TRBV7-2	NA	NA
CASSVGTSGFYNEQFF	TGTGCCAGCAGCGTAGGGACTAGCGGATTTTACAATGAGCAGTTCTTC	TRBJ2-1	16	TRBV9	TRBD2	NA
CASSEFWGRYSNQPQHF	TGTGCCAGCAGTGAATTCTGGGGGAGGTATAGCAATCAGCCCCAGCATTTT	TRBJ1-5	17	TRBV6-1	NA	NA
CASSLEVRDFTDTQYF	TGTGCCAGCAGCTTAGAAGTCAGGGACTTCACAGATACGCAGTATTTT	TRBJ2-3	16	TRBV7-2	NA	NA
CASSQLRFLEQYF	TGCGCCAGCAGCCAATTGAGGTTCCTCGAGCAGTACTTC	TRBJ2-7	13	TRBV4-1	NA	medium-sized
CASSLDRGNQPQHF	TGTGCCAGCAGCTTAGATCGAGGGAATCAGCCCCAGCATTTT	TRBJ1-5	14	TRBV11-2	NA	NA
CASSMRDSETYEQYF	TGTGCCAGTAGTATGAGGGACAGCGAAACCTACGAGCAGTACTTC	TRBJ2-7	15	TRBV19	TRBD1	NA
CASSPPIGTANEKLFF	TGTGCCAGCTCACCACCGATCGGGACAGCTAATGAAAAACTGTTTTTT	TRBJ1-4	16	TRBV18	TRBD1	NA
CASSLGQTNSPLHF	TGTGCCAGTAGCCTTGGACAGACGAATTCACCCCTCCACTTT	TRBJ1-6	14	TRBV19	NA	NA
CASSPQNSGANVLTF	TGTGCCAGCAGCCCACAGAACTCTGGGGCCAACGTCCTGACTTTC	TRBJ2-6	15	TRBV9	NA	once
CASSLGWSSYNEQFF	TGTGCCAGCAGCTTGGGCTGGAGCTCCTACAATGAGCAGTTCTTC	TRBJ2-1	15	TRBV5-6	NA	NA
CASSQETLATEAFF	TGCGCCAGCAGCCAAGAAACCCTCGCGACTGAAGCTTTCTTT	TRBJ1-1	14	TRBV4-1	NA	NA
CASSPLRIQGSGANVLTF	TGTGCCAGCTCACCCCTAAGAATACAGGGGTCAGGGGCCAACGTCCTGACTTTC	TRBJ2-6	18	TRBV18	TRBD1	NA
CASSRKMGQGALDSYEQYF	TGTGCCAGCAGCCGTAAGATGGGACAGGGGGCTCTTGACTCCTACGAGCAGTACTTC	TRBJ2-7	19	TRBV7-2	TRBD1	NA
CASRPPQTGGNEQFF	TGTGCCAGCAGACCCCCTCAAACAGGGGGCAATGAGCAGTTCTTC	TRBJ2-1	15	TRBV27	TRBD1	NA
CASSDPAGVSYKETQYF	TGTGCCAGCAGTGACCCAGCGGGAGTAAGTTATAAAGAGACCCAGTACTTC	TRBJ2-5	17	TRBV6-4	TRBD2	NA
CASSQDLGTNNSPLHF	TGTGCCAGCAGCCAAGATCTCGGGACAAATAATTCACCCCTCCACTTT	TRBJ1-6	16	TRBV14	NA	NA
CASSQVSPSDSNSPLHF	TGTGCCAGCAGCCAAGTGTCCCCGTCGGACAGTAATTCACCCCTCCACTTT	TRBJ1-6	17	TRBV4-2	NA	NA
CASSYQYEQYF	TGTGCCAGCAGTTACCAGTACGAGCAGTACTTC	TRBJ2-7	11	TRBV6-2/TRBV6-3	NA	NA
CASSPLGASGGTDTQYF	TGCGCCAGCAGCCCCCTTGGGGCTAGCGGGGGAACAGATACGCAGTATTTT	TRBJ2-3	17	TRBV4-1	TRBD2	NA
CASRTTGGGYQPQHF	TGTGCCAGTAGGACGACAGGGGGCGGTTATCAGCCCCAGCATTTT	TRBJ1-5	15	TRBV19	TRBD1	NA
CASSPPSLAETYEQYF	TGTGCCAGCAGCCCCCCGTCGCTAGCGGAAACCTACGAGCAGTACTTC	TRBJ2-7	16	TRBV9	TRBD2	NA
CASSSKDRDQPQHF	TGTGCCAGCAGTTCAAAGGACAGGGATCAGCCCCAGCATTTT	TRBJ1-5	14	TRBV28	TRBD1	NA
CAISESAGAGEKLFF	TGTGCCATCAGTGAGTCGGCGGGGGCGGGAGAAAAACTGTTTTTT	TRBJ1-4	15	TRBV10-3	NA	NA
CASSMDSLKLFF	TGTGCCAGCAGCATGGACAGTCTAAAACTGTTTTTT	TRBJ1-4	12	TRBV11-2	NA	NA
CASSRQGLLGQPQHF	TGTGCCAGCAGCCGCCAGGGACTGTTAGGTCAGCCCCAGCATTTT	TRBJ1-5	15	TRBV6-2/TRBV6-3	NA	NA
CASSAQKGGTEAFF	TGTGCCAGCAGTGCGCAAAAGGGGGGGACTGAAGCTTTCTTT	TRBJ1-1	14	TRBV2	NA	NA
CASSLRSMQGAPSGANVLTF	TGCGCCAGCAGCCTTCGTTCTATGCAGGGGGCCCCCTCTGGGGCCAACGTCCTGACTTTC	TRBJ2-6	20	TRBV5-1	TRBD1	NA
CASSVGIGTGGLGEQYF	TGTGCCAGCAGCGTAGGCATAGGGACAGGGGGCCTGGGCGAGCAGTACTTC	TRBJ2-7	17	TRBV9	TRBD1	NA
CASSQKPEQGSPKNIQYF	TGTGCCAGCAGCCAGAAACCCGAACAGGGGAGCCCCAAAAACATTCAGTACTTC	TRBJ2-4	18	TRBV7-2	TRBD1	NA
CASSFSWTVETYEQYF	TGTGCCAGCAGCTTCTCGTGGACTGTTGAAACCTACGAGCAGTACTTC	TRBJ2-7	16	TRBV5-5	NA	NA
CASSLAGSWASNQPQHF	TGTGCCAGCAGCTTAGCTGGGTCATGGGCAAGCAATCAGCCCCAGCATTTT	TRBJ1-5	17	TRBV7-6	NA	NA
CASSLGLAGFDTQYF	TGTGCCAGCAGCTTGGGACTAGCGGGTTTTGATACGCAGTATTTT	TRBJ2-3	15	TRBV7-6	TRBD2	NA
CASSSSVRNTEAFF	TGTGCCAGCAGCTCCTCCGTCCGGAACACTGAAGCTTTCTTT	TRBJ1-1	14	TRBV7-8	NA	NA
CASSQTGFSNQPQHF	TGTGCCAGTAGTCAGACGGGATTTAGCAATCAGCCCCAGCATTTT	TRBJ1-5	15	TRBV19	NA	NA
CASGWAGTNSPLHF	TGCGCCTCCGGCTGGGCGGGGACTAATTCACCCCTCCACTTT	TRBJ1-6	14	TRBV4-3	NA	NA
CASSSNRGREKLFF	TGTGCCAGCAGCTCCAACAGGGGGCGAGAAAAACTGTTTTTT	TRBJ1-4	14	TRBV7-6	TRBD1	NA
CASSLQGLGTQYF	TGTGCCAGCAGCTTACAGGGGTTGGGGACCCAGTACTTC	TRBJ2-5	13	TRBV7-9	NA	NA
CASSLAGLAQETQYF	TGCGCCAGCAGCTTGGCCGGGCTAGCGCAAGAGACCCAGTACTTC	TRBJ2-5	15	TRBV5-1	NA	NA
CASSLSGLKQYF	TGTGCCAGCAGCTTAAGTGGCCTCAAGCAGTACTTC	TRBJ2-7	12	TRBV11-2	NA	NA
CASSESRGTEAFF	TGTGCCAGCAGTGAAAGTAGGGGGACTGAAGCTTTCTTT	TRBJ1-1	13	TRBV2	NA	once